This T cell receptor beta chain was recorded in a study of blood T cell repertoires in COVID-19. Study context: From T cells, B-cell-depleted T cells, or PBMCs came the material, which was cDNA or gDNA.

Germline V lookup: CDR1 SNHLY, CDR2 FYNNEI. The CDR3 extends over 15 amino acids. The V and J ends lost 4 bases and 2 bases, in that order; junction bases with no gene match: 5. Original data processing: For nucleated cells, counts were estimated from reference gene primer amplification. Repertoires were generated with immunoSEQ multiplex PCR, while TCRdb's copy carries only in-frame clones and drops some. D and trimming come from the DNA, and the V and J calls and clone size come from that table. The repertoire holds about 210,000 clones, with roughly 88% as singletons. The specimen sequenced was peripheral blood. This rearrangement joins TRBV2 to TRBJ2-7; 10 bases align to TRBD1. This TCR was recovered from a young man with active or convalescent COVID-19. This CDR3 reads CASSATGGLAYEQYF. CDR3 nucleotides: TGTGCCAGCAGTGCGACAGGGGGCCTCGCCTACGAGCAGTACTTC.